This TCR beta chain was recovered during a study of shared clonotypes between healthy human individuals. Study outcomes and limitations: Inspection by rarefaction showed sorted-subset sequencing to be incomplete despite large depth. Unshared clonotypes carried lower generation probabilities than those common to all four donors.

V gave up 5 bases and J gave up 5 bases; unmatched junction bases: 10. Per germline, CDR1 SGHTA and CDR2 FQGTGA. The CDR3 contains 18 residues. This clone was counted a single time. The antigen remains undetermined. CD45RO+ cells were combined with CCR7-negative CD45RA+ TemRA cells to form CD8 memory. An assay was performed, and its level was deep. TCRdb's table, derived via immunoSEQ multiplex PCR, lists solely in-frame clones and lacks some. Counted here are 85,000 to 100,000 clones, roughly two thirds occurring once; the ten biggest clones make up around 41%. This receptor was taken from a young man in good health. Sequencing input: memory CD8+ T cells sorted from blood. Subset denoted: CD45RO+ cells pooled with CCR7-negative TemRA cells. The rearrangement links TRBV7-3 to TRBJ2-1, with 15 bases lining up with TRBD2. CDR3 sequence reads: CASSPLGLAGGPDNEQFF. CDR3 DNA: TGTGCCAGCAGCCCTCTTGGACTAGCGGGAGGGCCAGACAATGAGCAGTTCTTC. Together with reference TRBV7-3 and TRBJ2-1, the CDR3 gives the full variable domain: GAGVSQTPSNKVTEKGKYVELRCDPISGHTALYWYRQSLGQGPEFLIYFQGTGAADDSGLPNDRFFAVRPEGSVSTLKIQRTERGDSAVYLCASSPLGLAGGPDNEQFFGPGTRLTVL.